This T cell receptor (beta chain) was documented in a study of T cells after yellow fever vaccination. General observations from the study: Post-booster repertoires again held most primary-vaccination clones (roughly 95% CD4, about 88% CD8). The secondary response showed a weaker magnitude and a faster peak, day 5 versus 15. FACS-sorted repertoires could contain abundant clonotypes contaminating from the bulk population.

Germline CDR1 is LNHNV and CDR2 is YYDKDF (reference sequence). The CDR3 length is 15 residues. V was clipped by 0 bases and J by 3 bases, with 12 bases between them. The study made its TCR cDNA through 5'RACE template switching. That step introduced a universal primer site along with UMIs. TCRdb redid the calling of the 5' RACE reads with MiXCR, one entry per CDR3 protein. Of 450,000 to 600,000 distinct CDR3 sequences in the sample, about a sixth were seen once. This clonotype was seen more than once but under ten times. Its antigen is unidentified. The material was PBMCs, obtained 4 to 6 days after the first yellow fever vaccination. The chain combines TRBV15 with TRBJ2-7; possibly TRBD2 for D (6 bases). The sequence was obtained from a man between 18 and 29 years old who received the YFV17D yellow fever vaccine. This CDR3 is CATSRDGTGVYEQYF. The CDR3 DNA follows: TGTGCCACCAGCAGAGATGGCACGGGGGTCTACGAGCAGTACTTC.